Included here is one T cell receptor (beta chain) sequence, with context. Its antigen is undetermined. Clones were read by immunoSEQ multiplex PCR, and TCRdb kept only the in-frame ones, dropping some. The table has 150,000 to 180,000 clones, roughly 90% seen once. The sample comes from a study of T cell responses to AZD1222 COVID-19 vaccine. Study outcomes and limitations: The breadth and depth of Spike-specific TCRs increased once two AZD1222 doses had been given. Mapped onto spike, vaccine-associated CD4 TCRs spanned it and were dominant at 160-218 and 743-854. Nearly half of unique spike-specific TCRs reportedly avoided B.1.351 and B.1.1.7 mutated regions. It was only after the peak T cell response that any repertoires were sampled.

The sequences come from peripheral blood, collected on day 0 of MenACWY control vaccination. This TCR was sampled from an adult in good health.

The CDR3 DNA is TGTGCCAGCAGTCCGCGGACAGGGGAGTGGGAGACCCAGTACTTC. The encoded protein is CASSPRTGEWETQYF. The V gene is TRBV6-5, the J gene TRBJ2-5; 9 bases fit TRBD1. The CDR3 is 15 residues long. CDR1 is MNHEY, CDR2 SVGAGI, per germline. Trimming removed 5 bases from V and 5 bases from J; junction bases left unmatched: 9.